This T cell receptor beta chain was found in a study of cytomegalovirus exposure and HLA in healthy donors. In the PCR, 60 Vbeta and 13 Jbeta primers were used. Profiling relied on immunoSEQ multiplex PCR, and the TCRdb table lists in-frame clones only, not all of them. There are 100,000 to 150,000 clones in the sample; 74% occur only once, and about 4% lies in the top ten. The TCR was taken from a woman aged 45 to 65 in good health and CMV-seropositive. Specimen: PBMCs.

CDR3 in amino acids: CAISETRTGGNEKLFF. Here the CDR3 DNA reads TGTGCCATCAGTGAGACTCGGACAGGTGGTAATGAAAAACTGTTTTTT. The chain has TRBV10-3 and TRBJ1-4; 7 positions match TRBD1. Losses at the gene ends were 2 bases for V and 4 bases for J; bases not matched to a gene: 7. The germline gives CDR1 ENHRY, CDR2 SYGVKD. There are 16 residues in the CDR3.